This TCR beta chain was obtained from a study of cytomegalovirus exposure and HLA in healthy donors. For the study at large: Of the donors genotyped, a few hundred in all, about 80% fell in the Caucasian-associated ancestry cluster.

Healthy bone marrow donors formed the donor group. Study-wide results and limits: It has been reported that TCR beta sequences accurately predicted the HLA-A and HLA-B alleles of most subjects. Segments of the TCR beta V type were, in most cases, productive about 87% or about 30% of the time in an earlier analysis.

In the PCR, 60 Vbeta and 13 Jbeta primers were used. Some clones are missing from TCRdb's copy, which holds only in-frame ones; the method was immunoSEQ multiplex PCR. The sample lists fewer than 250,000 clones; 70% to 90% were seen once. In regard to this clone: The antigen is unknown.

The sample was PBMCs. The clonotype was recovered from a young woman in good health and CMV-seronegative.

The CDR3 is CASESGTAQETQYF. DNA for the CDR3: TGTGCCAGCGAGTCCGGGACAGCACAAGAGACCCAGTACTTC. The chain combines TRBV6-5 with TRBJ2-5, with 7 bases that match TRBD1. The trim removed 8 bases at V and 2 bases at J, leaving 8 bases unmatched. The CDR3 spans 14 residues. Looked up from germline, CDR1 is MNHEY and CDR2 is SVGAGI.